This T cell receptor beta chain was documented in a study of shared clonotypes between healthy human individuals. Original data processing: ImmunoSEQ yielded junction-only sequences lacking quality scores, so filtering differed. Sequenced by immunoSEQ multiplex PCR; TCRdb stores in-frame clones only, minus some. That table furnishes V, J and clone size, whereas the DNA furnished D and trimming. The data hold about 2.4 million clones, with 80% to 95% observed a single time. On this clone: Other DNA sequences in the same sample also yield this CDR3.

Trimming took off 6 bases at V and 0 bases at J, with 3 bases between the two ends. Germline V gives CDR1 MNHEY, CDR2 SVGAGI. The CDR3 is 12 amino acids. Healthy and HIV-negative, the adult donors had no recent acute infections or vaccinations. This clonotype originated in a man younger than 35 in good health. Some clones in this sample may be carry-over from other donors' samples. The chain has TRBV6-5 and TRBJ2-1; D is undetermined. Sequenced: naive CD4+ T cells from PBMCs. Subset indicated: CD45RA+ positively selected. The CDR3 sequence is CASRGSYNEQFF. The CDR3, as DNA: TGTGCCAGCAGAGGCTCCTACAATGAGCAGTTCTTC.